The 28 T cell receptor beta chains given below trace back to one sample, sequenced in a study of post-analysis software for immune sequencing data. Libraries were made from TCR beta cDNA, and they carried unique molecular identifiers. TCRdb recomputed calls from the PCR reads with MiXCR, one row per CDR3 protein. Of some 690,000 distinct CDR3 sequences listed, approximately 59% are singletons. General observations from the study: Patients had higher frequencies than controls of roughly 5 TRBV segments, including TRBV5-6, TRBV5-1 and TRBV20-1.

These receptors' antigens are unknown. The specimen was blood. The receptors come from a girl aged 2 to 10 with multiple sclerosis.

The chain carries TRBV11-2 and TRBJ2-3; 8 bases are a match to TRBD2. Looked up from germline, CDR1 is SGHAT and CDR2 is FQNNGV. The CDR3 is 15 residues long. V lost 3 bases to trimming and J lost 4 bases; unmatched junction nucleotides: 6. The DNA for the CDR3 is TGTGCCAGCAGCTTGGACCGGGGGGGATCAGATACGCAGTATTTT. Protein sequence: CASSLDRGGSDTQYF.

This clonotype appeared a few times. This rearrangement joins TRBV3-1 to TRBJ2-4; the match to TRBD2 covers 7 bases. From germline, CDR1 is LGHDT and CDR2 YNNKEL (reference sequence). Losses at the gene ends were 1 base for V and 3 bases for J; bases not matched to a gene: 3. CDR3 length: 15 amino acids. In DNA, the CDR3 is TGTGCCAGCAGCCAAGTCGGGGGGAGCAAAAACATTCAGTACTTC. Amino acids: CASSQVGGSKNIQYF.

The rearrangement uses TRBV7-3 and TRBJ2-1, with 16 positions matching TRBD2. The germline V gene has CDR1 SGHTA and CDR2 FQGTGA. The CDR3 consists of 16 residues. The J segment lost 9 bases and the V segment lost 8 bases, leaving 10 bases of the junction unmatched. Here the CDR3 DNA reads TGTGCCAGCTCATCCTCCGGGACTAGCGGGAGGGTTGAGCAGTTCTTC. Its translation: CASSSSGTSGRVEQFF.

J is TRBJ2-5 and V is TRBV20-1, with D possibly TRBD2 on 6 matching bases. This CDR3 region has 15 residues. From germline, CDR1 is DFQATT and CDR2 SNEGSKA (reference sequence). Trimming removed 5 bases at V and 4 bases at J, with 20 bases between. In DNA, the CDR3 is TGCAGTGCTCACCTCCCGGGTAGCGGAGGAGAGACCCAGTACTTC. Encoded protein: CSAHLPGSGGETQYF.

This clonotype is a singleton in its sample. The chain combines TRBV5-6 with TRBJ2-3; 13 bases map to TRBD2. There are 16 residues in the CDR3. Germline V lookup: CDR1 SGHDT, CDR2 YYEEEE. With V trimmed by 4 bases and J by 2 bases, 4 bases remained unmatched. CDR3: CASSKGLAGTTDTQYF. The CDR3, as DNA: TGTGCCAGCAGCAAGGGACTAGCGGGAACCACAGATACGCAGTATTTT.

The chain uses TRBV2 and TRBJ1-5, with 7 bases lining up with TRBD1. This CDR3 has 15 residues. V was pared by 6 bases and J by 3 bases, with 8 bases of the junction left unmatched. Germline V lookup: CDR1 SNHLY, CDR2 FYNNEI. The CDR3 here is CASSPQGLDNQPQHF. CDR3 in DNA: TGTGCCAGCAGCCCACAGGGGTTGGACAATCAGCCCCAGCATTTT.

This clonotype was observed a single time. For the CDR3, the DNA is TGCGCCAGCAGCCCACTAGCGGGCGTCGCCTACGAGCAGTACTTC. It encodes CASSPLAGVAYEQYF. The chain is built from TRBV5-1 and TRBJ2-7; TRBD2 matches at 9 bases. Germline CDR1 SGHRS, CDR2 YFSETQ. The CDR3 totals 15 residues. After removal of 4 bases from V and 2 bases from J, the junction contained 7 bases not matched to a gene.

This clonotype appeared a few times. The chain uses TRBV29-1 and TRBJ2-5; D is perhaps TRBD1 or TRBD2 (5 bases each). The length of the CDR3 is 14 residues. Trimming stripped 2 bases from V and 4 bases from J, with 14 bases between. Looked up from germline, CDR1 is SQVTM and CDR2 is ANQGSEA. CDR3 sequence reads: CSVEPSGRGETQYF. CDR3 bases: TGCAGCGTTGAACCGTCGGGACGCGGAGAGACCCAGTACTTC.

V gene TRBV11-3 combines with J gene TRBJ1-5; 8 positions match TRBD1. The CDR3 length is 13 residues. With V trimmed by 8 bases and J by 6 bases, 6 bases remained unmatched. Germline V gene lookup returns CDR1 SGHNT and CDR2 YENEEA. The CDR3 DNA follows: TGTGCCAGCGGGCAGGGGGCCGGTCAGCCCCAGCATTTT. Amino acid sequence: CASGQGAGQPQHF.

This clonotype was counted between two and nine times. The chain links TRBV6-5 to TRBJ2-1; 8 bases map to TRBD2. Germline values: CDR1 MNHEY, CDR2 SVGAGI. The CDR3 has 15 amino acids. V gave up 0 bases and J gave up 7 bases; unmatched junction bases: 5. The CDR3 nucleotides are TGTGCCAGCAGTTACTCGGCGGGGGGTTTAAATGAGCAGTTCTTC. This encodes CASSYSAGGLNEQFF.

As to this clonotype: Relative to the germline gene, one junction end is altered; a read error may explain this. The gene calls are TRBV29-1 and TRBJ2-7; D gene uncertain. The CDR3 consists of 11 residues. Germline V gene sequence: CDR1 SQVTM, CDR2 ANQGSEA. The CDR3 coding sequence is TGCAGCGTTGCCATCTCCAACGAGCAGTACTTC. It specifies CSVAISNEQYF.

The chain has TRBV11-2 and TRBJ1-2; TRBD1 is a possible D gene (5 bases). The CDR3 totals 16 residues. Germline CDR1 and CDR2: SGHAT and FQNNGV. V was shortened by 1 base and J by 3 bases, with 15 bases between the two germline ends. The CDR3 sequence: CASSLVRGTADYGYTF. The DNA for the CDR3 is TGTGCCAGCAGCTTAGTCCGTGGGACCGCCGACTATGGCTACACCTTC.

The chain employs TRBV15 and TRBJ1-6; possibly TRBD1 for D (5 bases). CDR1 is LNHNV and CDR2 is YYDKDF in the germline V gene (reference sequence). Between the trimmed V and J ends, which lost 5 bases and 16 bases, there was a span of 18 bases. This CDR3 has 13 residues. The CDR3: CATSQVEGNRLHF. The CDR3 DNA reads as TGTGCCACCAGCCAGGTTGAGGGGAACCGACTCCACTTT.

The rearrangement uses TRBV12-3 or TRBV12-4 and TRBJ2-4, with 8 bases that match TRBD2. V lost 3 bases, J lost 1 base, and 5 bases stayed unmatched. CDR3 length equals 16 residues. CDR3 coding DNA: TGTGCCAGCAGTTTCGGGGGGGAGGTGGCCAAAAACATTCAGTACTTC. Its protein is CASSFGGEVAKNIQYF.

V gene TRBV12-3 or TRBV12-4 combines with J gene TRBJ1-1; possibly TRBD1 for D (5 bases). There are 13 residues in the CDR3. The V end lost 10 bases, the J end lost 0 bases, and 12 bases lay between the germline ends. The CDR3: CANSPTVNTEAFF. The CDR3 coding sequence is TGTGCCAACAGCCCGACAGTGAACACTGAAGCTTTCTTT.

Only a few counts were recorded for this clonotype. This chain links TRBV30 with TRBJ2-1; TRBD2 agrees at 11 bases. Germline V gene lookup returns CDR1 GTSNPN and CDR2 SVGIG (reference sequence). V lost 1 base, J lost 7 bases, and 3 bases stayed unmatched. The CDR3 is made up of 14 amino acids. CDR3 in amino acids: CAWSGLAGSNEQFF. For the CDR3, the DNA is TGTGCCTGGAGTGGACTAGCGGGAAGTAATGAGCAGTTCTTC. Full variable domain (outside the CDR3, taken from reference TRBV30 and TRBJ2-1): SQTIHQWPATLVQPVGSPLSLECTVEGTSNPNLYWYRQAAGRGLQLLFYSVGIGQISSEVPQNLSASRPQDRQFILSSKKLLLSDSGFYLCAWSGLAGSNEQFFGPGTRLTVL.

This CDR3 reads CASGEMYNEQFF. CDR3 sequence (DNA): TGTGCCAGCGGGGAGATGTACAATGAGCAGTTCTTC. The genes are TRBV9 and TRBJ2-1; D is perhaps TRBD2 (5 bases). Trimming took off 7 bases at V and 4 bases at J, with 9 bases between the two ends. CDR3 length: 12 residues. Germline loops: CDR1 SGDLS, CDR2 YYNGEE.

The chain has TRBV12-3 or TRBV12-4 and TRBJ2-5; D unresolved. The CDR3 has 11 amino acids. Deletions cut 6 bases from V and 3 bases from J, with 5 bases between. This CDR3 is CASRIKETQYF. In DNA, the CDR3 is TGTGCCAGCAGGATAAAAGAGACCCAGTACTTC.

The chain recombines TRBV27 with TRBJ2-3, with 10 positions matching TRBD2. The CDR3 contains 17 residues. CDR1 and CDR2 (germline): MNHEY, SMNVEV (reference sequence). J was trimmed by 0 bases and V by 1 base; bases with no gene match: 4. In nucleotides, the CDR3 is TGTGCCAGCAGTTTATTAGTTAGCGGGGGGAGCACAGATACGCAGTATTTT. Translated, it gives CASSLLVSGGSTDTQYF.

In DNA, the CDR3 is TGCGCCAGCAGAGGTCAGGGGGCGAAATTCAATGAGCAGTTCTTC. This translates into CASRGQGAKFNEQFF. V gene TRBV5-1 combines with J gene TRBJ2-1; 8 positions match TRBD1. Germline loops: CDR1 SGHRS, CDR2 YFSETQ. The CDR3 runs 15 residues. The V segment lost 5 bases and the J segment 6 bases; nucleotides outside the gene matches: 10. Full variable domain (outside the CDR3, taken from reference TRBV5-1 and TRBJ2-1): KAGVTQTPRYLIKTRGQQVTLSCSPISGHRSVSWYQQTPGQGLQFLFEYFSETQRNKGNFPGRFSGRQFSNSRSEMNVSTLELGDSALYLCASRGQGAKFNEQFFGPGTRLTVL.

The chain recombines TRBV29-1 with TRBJ2-7, with 9 bases that match TRBD2. The CDR3 sequence is 15 residues long. The germline V gene has CDR1 SQVTM and CDR2 ANQGSEA. The V segment lost 6 bases and the J segment 1 base; nucleotides outside the gene matches: 10. The DNA of the CDR3 is TGCAGCGTGGAAAATGGCCTAGCGGGATCCTACGAGCAGTACTTC. Its translation is CSVENGLAGSYEQYF.

The chain's CDR3 is CASTLTGTMGEEAFF. The CDR3 nucleotides are TGTGCCAGCACCCTAACCGGGACCATGGGAGAAGAAGCTTTCTTT. This rearrangement joins TRBV12-3 or TRBV12-4 to TRBJ1-1; maybe TRBD1 (5 bases). The CDR3 contains 15 residues. V lost 7 bases and J 8 bases, leaving 23 bases between the germline ends.

The J gene is TRBJ2-5, the V gene TRBV7-6; perhaps D is TRBD1 or TRBD2 (6 bases each). From germline, CDR1 is SGHVS and CDR2 FNYEAQ. Trimming took off 5 bases at V and 5 bases at J, with 21 bases between the two ends. The CDR3 totals 16 residues. The DNA of the CDR3 is TGTGCCAGCAGCCAGTACCCCGGGGGCGAGAGGGAGACCCAGTACTTC. It encodes CASSQYPGGERETQYF.

This chain connects TRBV14 to TRBJ1-3; possibly TRBD1 for D (6 bases). V lost 4 bases and J 0 bases, leaving 13 bases between the germline ends. The CDR3 runs to 16 residues. Germline V gives CDR1 SGHDN, CDR2 FVKESK. The CDR3 nucleotides are TGTGCCAGCAGCCCGGGGGGGGCGAACTCTGGAAACACCATATATTTT. Protein: CASSPGGANSGNTIYF.

The CDR3 bases are TGTGCCACCAGCGTGGACGGTAATTCACCCCTCCACTTT. Its translation is CATSVDGNSPLHF. The J gene is TRBJ1-6, the V gene TRBV15; D is uncertain. With 5 bases removed from V and 6 bases from J, the gap between germline ends came to 8 bases. The CDR3 consists of 13 residues. Germline lookup yields CDR1 LNHNV and CDR2 YYDKDF (reference sequence).

The chain has TRBV4-2 and TRBJ1-5, with 9 bases identical to TRBD1. The ends lost 2 bases at V and 0 bases at J; junction bases unmatched: 5. Germline V gene lookup returns CDR1 LGHNA and CDR2 YNFKEQ. The CDR3 contains 17 residues. Here the CDR3 reads CASSQMDRGRSNQPQHF. CDR3 coding DNA: TGTGCCAGCAGCCAAATGGACAGGGGTCGTAGCAATCAGCCCCAGCATTTT.

The chain couples TRBV7-2 to TRBJ2-3; 8 nucleotides line up with TRBD2. The CDR3 spans 15 residues. CDR1 is SGHTA and CDR2 is FQGNSA in the germline V gene. Unmatched junction bases numbered 8, after V lost 5 bases and J lost 4 bases. The CDR3 reads CASSAQTGRADTQYF. The DNA for the CDR3 is TGTGCCAGCAGCGCGCAGACCGGGAGGGCAGATACGCAGTATTTT.

This clonotype came up a few times. The chain recombines TRBV7-9 with TRBJ2-5; D not resolved. The V and J ends lost 2 bases and 3 bases respectively, with 10 bases between them. The CDR3 covers 14 residues. Germline V gene sequence: CDR1 SEHNR, CDR2 FQNEAQ (reference sequence). DNA for the CDR3: TGTGCCAGCAGCTTAAGTGGCCAGAAAGAGACCCAGTACTTC. It codes for CASSLSGQKETQYF.